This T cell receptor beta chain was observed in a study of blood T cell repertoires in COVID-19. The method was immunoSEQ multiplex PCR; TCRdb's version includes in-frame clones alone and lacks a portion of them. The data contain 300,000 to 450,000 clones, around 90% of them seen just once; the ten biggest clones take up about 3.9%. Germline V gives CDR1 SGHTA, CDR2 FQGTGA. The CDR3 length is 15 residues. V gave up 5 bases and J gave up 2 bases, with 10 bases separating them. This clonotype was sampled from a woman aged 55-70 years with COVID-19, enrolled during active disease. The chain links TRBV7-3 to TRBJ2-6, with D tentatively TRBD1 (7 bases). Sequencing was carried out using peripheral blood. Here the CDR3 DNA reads TGTGCCAGCAGCCAGGGGGGAACTGGGGCCAACGTCCTGACTTTC. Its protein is CASSQGGTGANVLTF.